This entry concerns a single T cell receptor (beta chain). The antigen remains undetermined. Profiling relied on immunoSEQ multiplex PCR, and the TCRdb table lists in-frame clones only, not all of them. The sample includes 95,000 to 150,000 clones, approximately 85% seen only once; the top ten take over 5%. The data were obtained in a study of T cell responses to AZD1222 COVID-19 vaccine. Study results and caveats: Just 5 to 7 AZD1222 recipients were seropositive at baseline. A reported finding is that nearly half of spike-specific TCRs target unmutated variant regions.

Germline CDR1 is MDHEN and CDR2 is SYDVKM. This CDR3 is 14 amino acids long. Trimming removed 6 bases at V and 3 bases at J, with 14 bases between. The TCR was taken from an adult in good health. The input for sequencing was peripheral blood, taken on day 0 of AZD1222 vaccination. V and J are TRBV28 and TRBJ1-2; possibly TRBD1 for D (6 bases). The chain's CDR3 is CASSPIRTDYGYTF. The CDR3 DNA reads TGTGCCAGCAGCCCTATCAGGACAGACTATGGCTACACCTTC.